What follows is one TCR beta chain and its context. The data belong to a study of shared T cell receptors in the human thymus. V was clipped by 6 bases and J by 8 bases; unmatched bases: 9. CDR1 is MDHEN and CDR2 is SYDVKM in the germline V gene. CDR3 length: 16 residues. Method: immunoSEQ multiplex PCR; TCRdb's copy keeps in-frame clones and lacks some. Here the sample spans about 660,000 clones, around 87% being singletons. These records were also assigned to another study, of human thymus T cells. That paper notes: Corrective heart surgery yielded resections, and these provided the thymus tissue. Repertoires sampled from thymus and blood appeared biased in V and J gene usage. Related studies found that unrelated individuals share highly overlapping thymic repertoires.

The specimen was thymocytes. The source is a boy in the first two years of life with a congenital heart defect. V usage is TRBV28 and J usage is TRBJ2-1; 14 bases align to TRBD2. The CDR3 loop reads CASRPGTSGRLDEQFF. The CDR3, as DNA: TGTGCCAGCAGACCTGGGACTAGCGGGAGATTAGATGAGCAGTTCTTC. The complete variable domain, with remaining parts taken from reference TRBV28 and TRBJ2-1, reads DVKVTQSSRYLVKRTGEKVFLECVQDMDHENMFWYRQDPGLGLRLIYFSYDVKMKEKGDIPEGYSVSREKKERFSLILESASTNQTSMYLCASRPGTSGRLDEQFFGPGTRLTVL.